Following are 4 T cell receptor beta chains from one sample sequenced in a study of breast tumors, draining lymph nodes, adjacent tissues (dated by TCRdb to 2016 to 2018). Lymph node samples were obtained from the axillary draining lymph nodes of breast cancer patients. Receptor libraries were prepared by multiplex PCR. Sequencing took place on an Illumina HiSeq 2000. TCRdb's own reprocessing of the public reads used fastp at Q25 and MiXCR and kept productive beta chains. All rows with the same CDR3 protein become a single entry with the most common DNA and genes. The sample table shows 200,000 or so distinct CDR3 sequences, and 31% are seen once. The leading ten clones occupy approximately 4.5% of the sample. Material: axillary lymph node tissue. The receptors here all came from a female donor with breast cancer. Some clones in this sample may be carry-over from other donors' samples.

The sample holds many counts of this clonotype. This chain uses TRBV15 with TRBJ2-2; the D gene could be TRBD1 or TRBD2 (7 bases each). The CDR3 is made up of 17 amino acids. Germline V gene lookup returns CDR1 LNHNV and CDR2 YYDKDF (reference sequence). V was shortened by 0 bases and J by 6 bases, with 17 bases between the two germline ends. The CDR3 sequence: CATSRDPMAGGAGELFF. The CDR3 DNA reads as TGTGCCACCAGCAGAGATCCCATGGCAGGGGGGGCCGGGGAGCTGTTTTTT.

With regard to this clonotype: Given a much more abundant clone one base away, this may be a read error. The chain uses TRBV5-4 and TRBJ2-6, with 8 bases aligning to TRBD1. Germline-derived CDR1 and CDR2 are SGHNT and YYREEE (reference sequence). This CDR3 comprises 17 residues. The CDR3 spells CASSDRGSYSGADVLTF. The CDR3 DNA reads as TGTGCCAGCAGCGACAGGGGATCTTACTCTGGGGCCGACGTCCTGACTTTC. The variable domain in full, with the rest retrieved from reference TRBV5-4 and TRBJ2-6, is ETGVTQSPTHLIKTRGQQVTLRCSSQSGHNTVSWYQQALGQGPQFIFQYYREEENGRGNFPPRFSGLQFPNYSSELNVNALELDDSALYLCASSDRGSYSGADVLTFGAGSRLTVL.

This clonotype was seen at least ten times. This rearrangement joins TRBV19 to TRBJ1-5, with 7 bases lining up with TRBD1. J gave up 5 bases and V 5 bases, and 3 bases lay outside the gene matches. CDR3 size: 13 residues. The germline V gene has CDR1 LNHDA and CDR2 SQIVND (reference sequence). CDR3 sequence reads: CASSDQGDQPQHF. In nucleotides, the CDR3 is TGTGCCAGTAGTGACCAGGGGGATCAGCCCCAGCATTTT.

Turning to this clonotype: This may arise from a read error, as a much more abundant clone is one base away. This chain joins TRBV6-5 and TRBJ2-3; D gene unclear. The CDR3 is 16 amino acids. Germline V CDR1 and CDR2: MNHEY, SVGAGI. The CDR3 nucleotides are TGTGCCAGCAGTCACTCTCAGGCATCTAGCACAGATACGCAGTATTTT. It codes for CASSHSQASSTDTQYF.